This T cell receptor beta chain appears in the sequencing data of a study of T cell responses to AZD1222 COVID-19 vaccine. Doses given second, at about 4 or about 12 weeks, were pooled. Regarding this clone: Its antigen is still unknown.

General study findings and limits: Regions 160-218 and 743-854 held dominance among vaccine-associated CD4 TCRs, which spanned spike.

Trimming took 6 bases from V and 6 from J, leaving 11 bases between them. CDR3 length: 13 residues. Per germline, CDR1 SNHLY and CDR2 FYNNEI. Repertoires were generated with immunoSEQ multiplex PCR, while TCRdb's copy carries only in-frame clones and drops some. The data hold tens of thousands of clones, with about 94% observed a single time. The source of this sequence is an adult who received the AZD1222 COVID-19 vaccine. The sequences come from peripheral blood, collected 28 days after the second AZD1222 dose. This chain joins TRBV2 and TRBJ2-2; D uncertain. CDR3 protein: CASREIRSGELFF. The CDR3 DNA reads as TGTGCCAGCAGGGAAATTAGGTCCGGGGAGCTGTTTTTT.